These 4 T cell receptor beta chains came from one sample sequenced in a study of shared T cell receptors in the human thymus. The data were produced by immunoSEQ multiplex PCR, yet TCRdb's version contains in-frame clones alone and is incomplete. The sample has some 640,000 clones; roughly 86% are singletons. The data were also submitted as part of a second study, on human thymus T cells.

The sequenced sample was thymocytes. The receptors originated from a boy under two years old with a congenital heart defect.

The chain is built from TRBV2 and TRBJ2-1; 9 bases fit TRBD2. The CDR3 is 17 amino acids. Germline-derived CDR1 and CDR2 are SNHLY and FYNNEI. V was clipped by 6 bases and J by 2 bases; unmatched bases: 11. The CDR3: CASRAGGDWFAYNEQFF. CDR3 DNA: TGTGCCAGCAGGGCGGGGGGGGACTGGTTTGCCTACAATGAGCAGTTCTTC.

The V and J genes are TRBV15 and TRBJ2-5; the match to TRBD2 covers 8 bases. Germline V gene sequence: CDR1 LNHNV, CDR2 YYDKDF (reference sequence). This CDR3 has 15 amino acids. V lost 3 bases and J lost 4; bases outside the gene matches: 7. CDR3 sequence (DNA): TGTGCCACCAGCAGTTCGGGACTAGACTTAGAGACCCAGTACTTC. This sequence encodes CATSSSGLDLETQYF. Combining the CDR3 with reference TRBV15 and TRBJ2-5 gives the whole variable domain DAMVIQNPRYQVTQFGKPVTLSCSQTLNHNVMYWYQQKSSQAPKLLFHYYDKDFNNEADTPDNFQSRRPNTSFCFLDIRSPGLGDTAMYLCATSSSGLDLETQYFGPGTRLLVL.

This sequence joins TRBV28 and TRBJ1-2; 10 positions match TRBD1. Germline values: CDR1 MDHEN, CDR2 SYDVKM. The CDR3 contains 15 residues. V dropped 3 bases and J dropped 4; count of bases not matched to a gene: 5. CDR3 in amino acids: CASSFRTGGSYGYTF. CDR3 nucleotide sequence: TGTGCCAGCAGTTTCAGGACAGGGGGTTCCTATGGCTACACCTTC.

In its sample, this clone was seen once. The CDR3, as DNA: TGCGCCAGCAGCCAAGAGCAGCTCGAAGGAAGGGGCCGAACTAATGAAAAACTGTTTTTT. Its protein is CASSQEQLEGRGRTNEKLFF. The V call is TRBV4-3, the J call TRBJ1-4, with D possibly TRBD1 on 5 matching bases. Trimming took 0 bases from V and 1 from J, leaving 21 bases between them. Germline V gene data show CDR1 as LGHNA and CDR2 as YSLEER. This CDR3 contains 20 residues.